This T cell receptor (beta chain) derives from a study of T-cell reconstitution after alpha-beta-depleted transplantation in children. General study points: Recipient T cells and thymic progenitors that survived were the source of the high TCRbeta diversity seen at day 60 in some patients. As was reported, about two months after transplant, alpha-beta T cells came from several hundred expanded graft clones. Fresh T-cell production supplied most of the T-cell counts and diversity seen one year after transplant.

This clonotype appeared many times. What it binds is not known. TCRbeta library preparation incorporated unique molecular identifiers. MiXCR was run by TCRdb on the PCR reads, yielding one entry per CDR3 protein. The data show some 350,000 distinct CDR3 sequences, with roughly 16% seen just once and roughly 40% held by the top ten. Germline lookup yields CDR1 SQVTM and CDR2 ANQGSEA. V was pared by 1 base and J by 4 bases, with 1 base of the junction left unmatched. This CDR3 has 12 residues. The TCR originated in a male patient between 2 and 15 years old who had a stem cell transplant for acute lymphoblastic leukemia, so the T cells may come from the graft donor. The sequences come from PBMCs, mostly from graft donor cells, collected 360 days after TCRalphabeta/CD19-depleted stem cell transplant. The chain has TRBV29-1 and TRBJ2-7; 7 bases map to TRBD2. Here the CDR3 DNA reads TGCAGCGTTGAAGGCGGGAGATACGAGCAGTACTTC. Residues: CSVEGGRYEQYF.